This T cell receptor beta chain was retrieved from a study of shared clonotypes between healthy human individuals. This clone was counted a single time. Assay: immunoSEQ multiplex PCR; the TCRdb copy retains only in-frame clones and omits some. The sample shows around 1.9 million clones, roughly 91% of them seen only once. The V gene's germline CDR1 is SGHTA and CDR2 FQGNSA. Trimming removed 5 bases at V and 0 bases at J, with 13 bases between. This CDR3 has 15 amino acids. Terminally differentiated effector memory CD45RA+ cells were excluded by CCR7 positive selection of CD45RO-negative cells. This TCR came from a young man in good health. Some clones in this sample may be carry-over from other donors' samples. Source material: naive CD8+ T cells from PBMCs. V and J are TRBV7-2 and TRBJ2-5; D gene unclear. The CDR3 here is CASSLGPLYQETQYF. CDR3 in DNA: TGTGCCAGCAGCCTCGGCCCCCTGTACCAAGAGACCCAGTACTTC.